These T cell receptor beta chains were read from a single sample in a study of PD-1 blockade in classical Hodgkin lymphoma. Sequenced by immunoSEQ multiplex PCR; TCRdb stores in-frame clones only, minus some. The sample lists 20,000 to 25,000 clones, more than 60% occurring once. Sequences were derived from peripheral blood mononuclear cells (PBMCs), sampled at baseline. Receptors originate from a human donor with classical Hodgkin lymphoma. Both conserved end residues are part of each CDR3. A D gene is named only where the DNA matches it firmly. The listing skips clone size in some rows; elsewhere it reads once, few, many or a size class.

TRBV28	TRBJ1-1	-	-	CASSYQRGVGTEAFF	TGTGCCAGCAGTTACCAAAGGGGAGTCGGGACTGAAGCTTTCTTT
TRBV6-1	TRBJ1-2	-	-	CASSELRYGYTF	TGTGCCAGCAGTGAATTGAGGTATGGCTACACCTTC
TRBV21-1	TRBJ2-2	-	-	CASSKERQKNTGELFF	TGTGCCAGCAGCAAAGAGAGGCAGAAGAACACCGGGGAGCTGTTTTTT
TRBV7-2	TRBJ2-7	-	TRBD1	CASSSETGGSYEQYF	TGTGCCAGCAGCTCTGAAACAGGGGGTAGCTACGAGCAGTACTTC
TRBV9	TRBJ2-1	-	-	CASSVATGQYNEQFF	TGTGCCAGCAGCGTAGCCACAGGGCAGTACAATGAGCAGTTCTTC
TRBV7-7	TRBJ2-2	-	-	CASGEGGVNTGELFF	TGTGCCAGCGGAGAGGGGGGGGTGAACACCGGGGAGCTGTTTTTT
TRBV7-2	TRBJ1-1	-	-	CASSPEVSSHEAFF	TGTGCCAGCAGCCCAGAAGTGAGTAGTCATGAAGCTTTCTTT
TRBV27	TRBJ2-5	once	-	CASSLTGKETQYF	TGTGCCAGCAGTTTAACAGGGAAAGAGACCCAGTACTTC
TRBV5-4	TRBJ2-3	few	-	CASSPLAGGDTQYF	TGTGCCAGCAGCCCCTTGGCAGGGGGGGATACGCAGTATTTT
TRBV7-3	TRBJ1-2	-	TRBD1	CASSFYWGQGAEGYTF	TGTGCCAGCAGCTTTTATTGGGGACAGGGGGCTGAGGGCTACACCTTC
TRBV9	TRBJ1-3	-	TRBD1	CASSVDSGSWTGPSGNTIYF	TGTGCCAGCAGCGTAGATTCCGGGAGCTGGACAGGGCCCTCTGGAAACACCATATATTTT
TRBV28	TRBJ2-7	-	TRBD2	CASSLYAGASYEQYF	TGTGCCAGCAGTTTATATGCGGGAGCTTCGTACGAGCAGTACTTC
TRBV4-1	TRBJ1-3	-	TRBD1	CASSQVGTAGNTIYF	TGCGCCAGCAGCCAAGTCGGGACAGCCGGAAACACCATATATTTT
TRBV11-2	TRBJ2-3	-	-	CASSLGVARGEDTQYF	TGTGCCAGCAGCTTAGGGGTGGCTAGGGGGGAAGATACGCAGTATTTT
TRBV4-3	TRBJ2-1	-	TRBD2	CASSQELAGVWEQFF	TGCGCCAGCAGCCAAGAACTAGCGGGAGTCTGGGAGCAGTTCTTC
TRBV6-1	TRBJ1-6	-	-	CASSDVGFGSSPLHF	TGTGCCAGCAGTGACGTGGGGTTCGGGAGTTCACCCCTCCACTTT
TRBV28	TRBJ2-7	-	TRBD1	CASSFEGQGKFVCF	TGTGCCAGCAGTTTCGAGGGACAGGGGAAGTTTGTATGCTTC
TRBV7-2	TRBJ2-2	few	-	CASSLFGTRATGELFF	TGTGCCAGCAGCTTATTCGGGACAAGAGCCACCGGGGAGCTGTTTTTT
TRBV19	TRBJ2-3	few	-	CASSIDLAGTDTQYF	TGTGCCAGTAGTATCGACCTTGCAGGTACAGATACGCAGTATTTT
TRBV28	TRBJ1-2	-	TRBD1	CASSLRTGGDYGYTF	TGTGCCAGCAGTTTAAGGACAGGGGGCGACTATGGCTACACCTTC
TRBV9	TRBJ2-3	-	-	CASSVEGSLGTQYF	TGTGCCAGCAGCGTAGAGGGGTCACTAGGTACGCAGTATTTT
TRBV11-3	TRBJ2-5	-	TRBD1	CASSSARTGGLETQYF	TGTGCCAGCAGCTCGGCCCGGACAGGGGGCCTGGAGACCCAGTACTTC
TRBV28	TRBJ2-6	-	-	CASRSNSGANVLTF	TGTGCCAGCAGGTCTAACTCTGGGGCCAACGTCCTGACTTTC
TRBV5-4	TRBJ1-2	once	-	CASSLSGPPYGYTF	TGTGCCAGCAGCTTGAGCGGGCCCCCCTATGGCTACACCTTC
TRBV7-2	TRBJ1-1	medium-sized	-	CASSFRGNTEAFF	TGTGCCAGCAGCTTCAGGGGGAACACTGAAGCTTTCTTT
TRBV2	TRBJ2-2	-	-	CASSDPGDTGELFF	TGTGCCAGCAGTGATCCAGGGGACACCGGGGAGCTGTTTTTT
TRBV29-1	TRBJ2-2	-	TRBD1	CSAEATGGGDGELFF	TGCAGCGCCGAAGCGACAGGGGGTGGGGACGGGGAGCTGTTTTTT
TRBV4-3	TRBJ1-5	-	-	CASKGVQLLQPQHF	TGCGCCAGCAAGGGGGTGCAACTTCTCCAGCCCCAGCATTTT
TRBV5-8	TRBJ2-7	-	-	CASIVTDRTGGEQYF	TGTGCCAGCATCGTGACCGACAGGACGGGCGGCGAGCAGTACTTC
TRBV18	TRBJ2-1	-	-	CASSVDLMDEQFF	TGTGCCAGCTCAGTGGATTTGATGGATGAGCAGTTCTTC
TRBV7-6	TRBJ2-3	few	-	CASSLRGKGSTDTQYF	TGTGCCAGCAGCCTAAGGGGGAAGGGGTCCACAGATACGCAGTATTTT
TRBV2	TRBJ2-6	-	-	CASRANNGANVLTF	TGTGCCAGCCGGGCCAACAATGGGGCCAACGTCCTGACTTTC
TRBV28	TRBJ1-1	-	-	CASHDGSNTEAFF	TGTGCCAGCCATGACGGATCGAACACTGAAGCTTTCTTT
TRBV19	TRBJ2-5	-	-	CASSIGLNAAPRETQYF	TGTGCCAGTAGTATAGGATTAAATGCGGCTCCCCGGGAGACCCAGTACTTC